Listed below are T cell receptor beta chains from one sample, sequenced in a study of spatial heterogeneity in lung cancer. TCRdb reprocessed the 5' RACE reads with MiXCR, giving one entry per CDR3 protein. The table has just under 95,000 distinct CDR3 sequences, over 9.5% seen once. This specimen consisted of PBMCs, obtained at surgery. All receptors come from a male donor with early-stage non-small cell lung cancer. Each CDR3 is given with its conserved first and last residue. A D gene is named only where the DNA matches it firmly. Some rows mark clone size as missing; the rest say once, few, many or name a class of expanded clone.

v_gene	d_gene	abundance	j_gene	CDR3nt	CDR3aa
TRBV6-4	-	few	TRBJ1-2	TGTGCCAGCAGTGTCGGACTTAGGAACTATGGCTACACCTTC	CASSVGLRNYGYTF
TRBV27	-	many	TRBJ1-2	TGTGCCAGCAGGGTAACCAGGGATTTTAACTATGGCTACACCTTC	CASRVTRDFNYGYTF
TRBV4-3	-	-	TRBJ2-3	TGCGCCAGCAGCCACCGGGGCAGTACGCAGTATTTT	CASSHRGSTQYF
TRBV4-3	TRBD1	few	TRBJ1-4	TGCGCCAGCAGCCAAGGATTACAGGGGGCAACTAATGAAAAACTGTTTTTT	CASSQGLQGATNEKLFF
TRBV20-1	-	many	TRBJ1-3	TGCAGTGCTAGGGGTTTTGGAAACACCATATATTTT	CSARGFGNTIYF
TRBV6-4	TRBD2	many	TRBJ2-3	TGTGCCAGCAGTGACTCGGGCGGGGGGCAAGATACGCAGTATTTT	CASSDSGGGQDTQYF
TRBV28	TRBD2	many	TRBJ2-5	TGTGCCAGCAGCCCGGGACTAGCGGGAGGGCAAGAGACCCAGTACTTC	CASSPGLAGGQETQYF
TRBV6-4	-	-	TRBJ2-6	TGTGCCAGCAGTCCCAGGGGGGGAAGCTCTGGGGCCAACGTCCTGACTTTC	CASSPRGGSSGANVLTF
TRBV7-3	-	few	TRBJ2-3	TGTGCCAGCAGCTCCGGAGGCCGGGAGAAAGATACGCAGTATTTT	CASSSGGREKDTQYF
TRBV28	-	-	TRBJ2-1	TGTGCCAGCAGTCCGGGACTGCCGAATGAGCAGTTCTTC	CASSPGLPNEQFF
TRBV20-1	TRBD1	-	TRBJ1-5	TGCAGTGCTGGATCCGGACAGGGGGCCGTCGATCAGCCCCAGCATTTT	CSAGSGQGAVDQPQHF
TRBV14	-	-	TRBJ1-2	TGTGCCAGCAGCCTACTGACAGGTTTGGACTATGGCTACACCTTC	CASSLLTGLDYGYTF
TRBV28	TRBD1	-	TRBJ2-3	TGTGCCAGCCGTTGGGTAGGACAGGGGGTAGATACGCAGTATTTT	CASRWVGQGVDTQYF
TRBV7-2	-	few	TRBJ2-3	TGTGCCAGCAGCCAAATTGGCGGGGCGGTCACAGATACGCAGTATTTT	CASSQIGGAVTDTQYF
TRBV19	-	few	TRBJ2-1	TGTGCCAGTAGTTTAGACGGGGGCTCCTACAATGAGCAGTTCTTC	CASSLDGGSYNEQFF
TRBV28	-	large	TRBJ2-3	TGTGCTAGCGGTTACATCACAGACCTAGATACGCAGTATTTT	CASGYITDLDTQYF
TRBV14	-	few	TRBJ1-2	TGTGCCAGCAGCCGGGGGCAGGATTTAATTTATGGCTACACCTTC	CASSRGQDLIYGYTF
TRBV5-1	TRBD1	few	TRBJ1-6	TGCGCCAGCAGACACGACAGGGAAAATTCACCCCTCCACTTT	CASRHDRENSPLHF
TRBV7-2	TRBD1	few	TRBJ2-3	TGTGCCAGCAGCTTAGAGAACAGGGGGACAGATACGCAGTATTTT	CASSLENRGTDTQYF
TRBV6-2/TRBV6-3	TRBD2	many	TRBJ2-3	TGTGCCAGCAGCAATCTAGCGGGGGCTAGCACAGATACGCAGTATTTT	CASSNLAGASTDTQYF
TRBV12-3/TRBV12-4	TRBD2	many	TRBJ2-3	TGTGCCAGCAGTCCTCTAGCGGGGGTCACGGATACGCAGTATTTT	CASSPLAGVTDTQYF
TRBV29-1	TRBD2	few	TRBJ2-7	TGCAGCGTTGCAGGTAGCGGGGGGCTCGAGCAGTACTTC	CSVAGSGGLEQYF
TRBV9	TRBD2	few	TRBJ2-4	TGTGCCAGCAGCATTAGCGGGAGGGCCGGAAACATTCAGTACTTC	CASSISGRAGNIQYF
TRBV5-4	TRBD1	many	TRBJ1-6	TGTGCCAGCAGCGCTTCCGGGACAGGGACTTCACCCCTCCACTTT	CASSASGTGTSPLHF
TRBV6-6	TRBD2	many	TRBJ2-3	TGTGCCAGCCGATGGAGCGGGGGTAGTTATACGCAGTATTTT	CASRWSGGSYTQYF
TRBV28	TRBD2	many	TRBJ2-5	TGTGCCAGCCTTCGGGGGGGCAAAGAGACCCAGTACTTC	CASLRGGKETQYF
TRBV20-1	-	few	TRBJ2-4	TGCAGTGCTAGGGGAGGGGGCGCCAAAAACATTCAGTACTTC	CSARGGGAKNIQYF
TRBV7-6	-	-	TRBJ2-1	TGTGCCAGCAGCTTAGGGGTGGGAGTGAGGAATGAGCAGTTCTTC	CASSLGVGVRNEQFF
TRBV12-3/TRBV12-4	-	-	TRBJ2-7	TGTGCCAGCAAAGCATGGGGGGCGGACCACGAGCAGTACTTC	CASKAWGADHEQYF
TRBV6-5	-	-	TRBJ1-6	TGTGCCAGCAGTTTCCAGCTGTGGGGTTCACCCCTCCACTTT	CASSFQLWGSPLHF
TRBV18	TRBD1	few	TRBJ1-1	TGTGCCAGCTCATTGGGACAGGAGAACACTGAAGCTTTCTTT	CASSLGQENTEAFF
TRBV3-1	-	many	TRBJ2-5	TGTGCCAGCAGCCAAGGAGTAGGAGGGGGAGGACGAGAGACCCAGTACTTC	CASSQGVGGGGRETQYF
TRBV29-1	TRBD1	few	TRBJ1-1	TGCAGCGTCCTACAGGGGGCGGGGAACACTGAAGCTTTCTTT	CSVLQGAGNTEAFF
TRBV5-1	TRBD1	few	TRBJ2-5	TGCGCCAGCAGCCCCCAGGGGGCAGGGGGACAAGAGACCCAGTACTTC	CASSPQGAGGQETQYF
TRBV12-3/TRBV12-4	TRBD2	-	TRBJ2-1	TGTGCCAGCAGTTTTCCGGGGGGGGCTTACAATGAGCAGTTCTTC	CASSFPGGAYNEQFF
TRBV3-2	-	-	TRBJ1-5	TGTGCCAGCAGCCAAGAAAGGGACAGGACTCAACAGCCCCAGCATTTT	CASSQERDRTQQPQHF
TRBV19	TRBD1	-	TRBJ2-7	TGTGCCAGTAGACCGGACAGGGGGAGCTACGAGCAGTACTTC	CASRPDRGSYEQYF
TRBV20-1	-	few	TRBJ2-7	TGCAGTGCTCCACGCACGGGGTACGAGCAGTACTTC	CSAPRTGYEQYF
TRBV3-2	-	-	TRBJ1-5	TGTGCCAGCAGCCGTAACTCCGGGACAGGGATGGCGAGCAATCAGCCCCAGCATTTT	CASSRNSGTGMASNQPQHF
TRBV20-1	TRBD1	few	TRBJ1-5	TGCAGTGCAAAAGGGGGCCGCAGACCCCAGCATTTT	CSAKGGRRPQHF